These 5 T cell receptor beta chains came from one sample sequenced in a study of T cell repertoires in cytomegalovirus infection. TCRdb reanalysed the reads using MiXCR and keeps one entry per CDR3 protein. Among just over 150,000 distinct CDR3 sequences listed, about a quarter were seen once. Source material: PBMCs. The receptors stem from a human donor in good health (CMV status not recorded). Some clones in this sample may be carry-over from other donors' samples.

The genes are TRBV6-1 and TRBJ2-2; D may be TRBD2 (5 bases). V lost 11 bases and J 0 bases, leaving 19 bases between the germline ends. CDR3 size: 16 residues. Germline-derived CDR1 and CDR2 are MNHNS and SASEGT. The CDR3 region has the DNA TGTGCCGTCAAGCGGAAACCGGGAACGAACACCGGGGAGCTGTTTTTT. Translation gives CAVKRKPGTNTGELFF.

The chain employs TRBV28 and TRBJ2-7; D is perhaps TRBD1 (5 bases). This CDR3 has 12 residues. Germline V lookup: CDR1 MDHEN, CDR2 SYDVKM. V was pared by 6 bases and J by 2 bases, with 8 bases between. CDR3 protein: CASRSGTYEQYF. The CDR3 DNA follows: TGTGCCAGCAGGTCAGGGACCTACGAGCAGTACTTC.

This sequence joins TRBV7-6 and TRBJ2-1, with D maybe TRBD1 (6 bases). The CDR3 runs to 14 residues. Per the germline V gene, CDR1 is SGHVS and CDR2 is FNYEAQ. Trimming cost V 1 base and J 10 bases, with 14 bases left between them. CDR3 sequence (DNA): TGTGCCAGCAGCTTAGGACAGGCGTCTTCGGAGCAGTTCTTC. Translated, it gives CASSLGQASSEQFF.

This clonotype was detected a few times. The chain employs TRBV6-6 and TRBJ2-7; D remains ambiguous. CDR1 MNHNY and CDR2 SVGAGI come from the germline V gene (reference sequence). Trimming took off 5 bases at V and 2 bases at J, with 4 bases between the two ends. The CDR3 is made up of 11 amino acids. The CDR3 DNA is TGTGCCAGCAGTGACCCCTACGAGCAGTACTTC. It specifies CASSDPYEQYF.

The table lists this clonotype with many counts. This chain joins TRBV7-3 and TRBJ1-1; D gene ambiguous. Trimming stripped 5 bases from V and 3 bases from J, with 10 bases between. Germline V lookup: CDR1 SGHTA, CDR2 FQGTGA. The CDR3 contains 13 residues. The CDR3 sequence is CASSPRQDTEAFF. CDR3 in DNA: TGTGCCAGCAGCCCGCGGCAGGACACTGAAGCTTTCTTT. Full variable domain (rest looked up from reference TRBV7-3 and TRBJ1-1): GAGVSQTPSNKVTEKGKYVELRCDPISGHTALYWYRQSLGQGPEFLIYFQGTGAADDSGLPNDRFFAVRPEGSVSTLKIQRTERGDSAVYLCASSPRQDTEAFFGQGTRLTVV.